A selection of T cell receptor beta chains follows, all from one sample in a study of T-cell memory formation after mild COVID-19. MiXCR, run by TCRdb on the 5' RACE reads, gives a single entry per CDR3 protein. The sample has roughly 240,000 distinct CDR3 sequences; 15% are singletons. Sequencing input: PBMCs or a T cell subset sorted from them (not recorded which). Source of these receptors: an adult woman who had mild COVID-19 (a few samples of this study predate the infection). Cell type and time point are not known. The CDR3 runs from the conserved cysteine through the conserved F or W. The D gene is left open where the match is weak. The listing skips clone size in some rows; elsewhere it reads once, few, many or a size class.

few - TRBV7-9 CASSLAGGGGNTEAFF
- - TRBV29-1 CSVGNTEAFF
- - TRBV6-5 CASSYPGNYEQYF
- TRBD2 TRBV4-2 CASSPGGRALETQYF
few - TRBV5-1 CASKAGAGSYEQYF
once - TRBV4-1 CASSQDRSGAMNTEAFF
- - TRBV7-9 CASSLFHDVLAGELFF
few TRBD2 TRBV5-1 CASSLPRPRTSGQETQYF
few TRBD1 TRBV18 CASSPVEGAYGYTF
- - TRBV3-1 CASSLGPSGYTF
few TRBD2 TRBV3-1 CASSQATSGGAPLREYF
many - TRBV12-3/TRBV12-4 CASSPRAGSEAFF
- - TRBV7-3 CASSLNGPEETQYF
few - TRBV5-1 CASSFGGDGLEQYF
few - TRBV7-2 CASSAQGGGYEQYF
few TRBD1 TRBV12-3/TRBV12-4 CASSRTGGMETQYF
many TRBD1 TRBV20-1 CSARYRGRSDEQFF